The rows below give T cell receptor beta chains drawn from one sample of a study of CD8 T cells in Susac syndrome. In TCRdb, the immunoSEQ multiplex PCR reads were re-called with MiXCR into one record per CDR3 protein. The sample has 250,000 to 350,000 distinct CDR3 sequences; about 92% are singletons. Sequencing used CD4+ T cells from PBMCs. The receptors come from a human donor with multiple sclerosis. Each CDR3 is given without its conserved first and last residue.

v_gene: TRBV7-3; CDR3aa: ASSSTPDNTYT
v_gene: TRBV7-8; CDR3aa: ASSPSGTSGGDEQF
v_gene: TRBV7-9; CDR3aa: ASSLALSNEQF
v_gene: TRBV11-3; CDR3aa: ASSLTGGASYEQY
v_gene: TRBV19; CDR3aa: ASSMRGTGRSETQY
v_gene: TRBV5-1; CDR3aa: ASSSQGLNTEAF
v_gene: TRBV29-1; CDR3aa: SVSGGSYEQY
v_gene: TRBV6-1; CDR3aa: ATTGGGEKLF
v_gene: TRBV20-1; CDR3aa: SARVAGLGAYEQY
v_gene: TRBV7-7; CDR3aa: ASSSFLADNTGELF
v_gene: TRBV7-2; CDR3aa: ASSPSYAGELF
v_gene: TRBV29-1; CDR3aa: SVPSGGFTDTQY
v_gene: TRBV20-1; CDR3aa: SARALAGYQETQY
v_gene: TRBV7-9; CDR3aa: ASSLGGFYEQY
v_gene: TRBV19; CDR3aa: ASSLSGTGDNEQF
v_gene: TRBV19; CDR3aa: ASSIAEWVNNEQF
v_gene: TRBV3-1; CDR3aa: ASSQRGELF
v_gene: TRBV7-3; CDR3aa: ASSHAGADTQY
v_gene: TRBV18; CDR3aa: ASSPRLGQGAYEQY
v_gene: TRBV18; CDR3aa: ASSSSRTTLGGYT
v_gene: TRBV14; CDR3aa: ASSQDFSHDEQF
v_gene: TRBV7-3; CDR3aa: ASSPGGGPTDTQY
v_gene: TRBV30; CDR3aa: AWSVREGGGGYT
v_gene: TRBV27; CDR3aa: ASSPRQGAKNNEQF
v_gene: TRBV7-9; CDR3aa: ASSVVAGGGQF
v_gene: TRBV2; CDR3aa: ASMGGSSYEQY
v_gene: TRBV19; CDR3aa: ASSIQGADYGYT
v_gene: TRBV19; CDR3aa: ASQAGGRWFGYGYT
v_gene: TRBV10-3; CDR3aa: AISVPGGETQY
v_gene: TRBV18; CDR3aa: ASAPGLAETQY
v_gene: TRBV12-3/TRBV12-4; CDR3aa: ASSFSANTEAF
v_gene: TRBV29-1; CDR3aa: SAEGQPGWGYGYT
v_gene: TRBV4-3; CDR3aa: ASSRMGREMDGYT
v_gene: TRBV5-1; CDR3aa: ASSGVGGYEQY
v_gene: TRBV4-1; CDR3aa: ASSQEGASRAGNTIY